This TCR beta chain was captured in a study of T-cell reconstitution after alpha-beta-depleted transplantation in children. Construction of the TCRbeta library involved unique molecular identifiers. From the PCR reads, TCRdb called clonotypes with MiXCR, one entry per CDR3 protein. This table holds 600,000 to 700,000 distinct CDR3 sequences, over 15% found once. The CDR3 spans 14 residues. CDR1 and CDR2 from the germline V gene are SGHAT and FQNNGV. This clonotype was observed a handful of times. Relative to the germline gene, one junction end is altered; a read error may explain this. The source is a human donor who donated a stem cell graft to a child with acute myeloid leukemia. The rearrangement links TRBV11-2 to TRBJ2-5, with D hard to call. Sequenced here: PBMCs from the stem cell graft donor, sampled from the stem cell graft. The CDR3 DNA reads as TGTGCCAGCAGCTTGATAGGCGCGCAAGGGACCCAGTACTTC. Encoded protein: CASSLIGAQGTQYF.